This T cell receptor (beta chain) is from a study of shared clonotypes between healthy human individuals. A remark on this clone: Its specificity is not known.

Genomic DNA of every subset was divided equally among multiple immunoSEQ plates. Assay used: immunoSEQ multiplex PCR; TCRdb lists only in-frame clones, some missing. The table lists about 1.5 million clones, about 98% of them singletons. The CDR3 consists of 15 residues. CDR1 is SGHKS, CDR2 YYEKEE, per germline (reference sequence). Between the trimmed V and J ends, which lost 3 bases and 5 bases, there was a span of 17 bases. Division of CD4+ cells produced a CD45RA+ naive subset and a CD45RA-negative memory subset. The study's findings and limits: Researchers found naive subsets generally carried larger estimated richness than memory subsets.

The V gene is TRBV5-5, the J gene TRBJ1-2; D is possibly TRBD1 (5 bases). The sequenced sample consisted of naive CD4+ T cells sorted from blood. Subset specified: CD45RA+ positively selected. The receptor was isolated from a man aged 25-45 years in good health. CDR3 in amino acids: CASSSSGAPAYGYTF. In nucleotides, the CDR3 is TGTGCCAGCAGCTCCTCCGGGGCCCCGGCTTATGGCTACACCTTC.